This T cell receptor beta chain comes out of a study of blood T cells in healthy people across ages. Study-level background: The template switching approach captured approximately one barcoded beta molecule for every two T cells. Points from the study as a whole: CMV status of donors was not determined, possibly confounding expanded clonotype changes.

This clonotype was counted once. The antigen is not known. This CDR3 has 14 amino acids. A sample-barcoded 5' primer and a J-beta primer mix were used in a second PCR of roughly 7 to 12 cycles. TCRdb reprocessed the 5' RACE reads with MiXCR, giving one entry per CDR3 protein. The sample lists roughly 1.6 million distinct CDR3 sequences; roughly 32% were seen once. The rearrangement links TRBV21-1 to TRBJ1-2. TRBV21-1 is an annotated pseudogene. What was sequenced was blood. This TCR derives from a woman in her 30s in good health. Written as DNA, the CDR3 is TGTGCCAGCAGCACAAGGGAGGGTTTCTATGGCTACACCTTC. Translation gives CASSTREGFYGYTF.